The clone carrying this T cell receptor (beta chain) was counted at least ten times. Its antigen is unknown. This specimen comes from a study of T-cell reconstitution after alpha-beta-depleted transplantation in children. General study results and limits: Newly generated T cells supplied most T-cell counts and diversity one year post-transplant.

Germline CDR1 and CDR2: SEHNR and FQNEAQ (reference sequence). The CDR3 spans 16 residues. The germline V and J ends were trimmed by 5 bases and 2 bases, with 19 bases remaining between them. The authors prepared the TCRbeta library with unique molecular identifiers. From the PCR reads, TCRdb called clonotypes with MiXCR, one entry per CDR3 protein. This table holds fewer than 350,000 distinct CDR3 sequences, 6% to 10% found once. This specimen was peripheral blood, taken 360 days after TCRalphabeta/CD19-depleted stem cell transplant. The receptor's source is a female patient aged 2-9 years who had a stem cell transplant for Fanconi anemia, so the T cells may come from the graft donor. J is TRBJ2-7 and V is TRBV7-9; tentatively, D is TRBD1 (5 bases). In DNA, the CDR3 is TGTGCCAGCAGCCATAGCCGACAGCAAATTGCCTACGAGCAGTACTTC. Translation gives CASSHSRQQIAYEQYF.